This T cell receptor beta chain originates from a study of CD8 T cells in Susac syndrome. As for the study in general: Sequencing included Susac syndrome patients, about six of them with active disease and under 10 in remission.

From germline, CDR1 is MNHEY and CDR2 SMNVEV (reference sequence). Trimming took 2 bases from V and 5 from J, leaving 18 bases between them. This CDR3 has 16 amino acids. After extraction with the RNeasy kit, about 0.45 to 1 ug of the RNA was reverse transcribed using random hexamers. From the immunoSEQ multiplex PCR reads, TCRdb called clonotypes with MiXCR, one entry per CDR3 protein. The sample records about 240,000 distinct CDR3 sequences, about 95% being singletons. The chain couples TRBV27 to TRBJ1-1, with a tentative D call TRBD1 (6 bases). This clonotype originated in a human donor with Susac syndrome. Material for sequencing was CD4+ T cells from PBMCs. CDR3 sequence (DNA): TGTGCCAGCAGTTTAAAGTCTGGGGGGGCGGGAACTGAAGCTTTCTTT. Translating gives CASSLKSGGAGTEAFF.